Shown below are 22 T cell receptor beta chains from a single sample sequenced in a study of cytomegalovirus exposure and HLA in healthy donors. The PCR made use of 60 Vbeta and 13 Jbeta primers. Assay used: immunoSEQ multiplex PCR; TCRdb lists only in-frame clones, some missing. Of 130,000 or so clones in the sample, about 8% were seen once. The sequenced sample was PBMCs. All receptors derive from a woman in her forties in good health and CMV-seropositive.

This clone has at least ten counts. The chain links TRBV2 to TRBJ2-7, with unresolved D. This CDR3 is built from 14 residues. V lost 6 bases and J 1 base, leaving 13 bases between the germline ends. Germline V gene sequence: CDR1 SNHLY, CDR2 FYNNEI. The CDR3 DNA reads as TGTGCCAGCAGCCCCGGGTCGCTTTCCTACGAGCAGTACTTC. Translated: CASSPGSLSYEQYF.

The V and J genes are TRBV6-5 and TRBJ2-7; maybe TRBD2 (5 bases). Trimming took 5 bases from V and 3 from J, leaving 11 bases between them. Looked up from germline, CDR1 is MNHEY and CDR2 is SVGAGI. This CDR3 region has 13 residues. This CDR3 reads CASSRTVLYEQYF. The DNA for the CDR3 is TGTGCCAGCAGTCGGACTGTTCTCTACGAGCAGTACTTC.

V and J are TRBV5-1 and TRBJ2-7; a weak D match, TRBD1 (5 bases). Trimming took off 2 bases at V and 0 bases at J, with 12 bases between the two ends. The CDR3 is made up of 15 amino acids. Germline loops: CDR1 SGHRS, CDR2 YFSETQ. CDR3 sequence: CASSFDSWSSYEQYF. Written as DNA, the CDR3 is TGCGCCAGCAGCTTTGACAGCTGGAGCTCCTACGAGCAGTACTTC. Full variable domain (outside the CDR3, taken from reference TRBV5-1 and TRBJ2-7): KAGVTQTPRYLIKTRGQQVTLSCSPISGHRSVSWYQQTPGQGLQFLFEYFSETQRNKGNFPGRFSGRQFSNSRSEMNVSTLELGDSALYLCASSFDSWSSYEQYFGPGTRLTVT.

The chain employs TRBV19 and TRBJ1-5; unclear D gene. The CDR3 is 14 residues long. Trimming took 2 bases from V and 6 from J, leaving 11 bases between them. The germline CDR1 and CDR2 sequences are LNHDA and SQIVND (reference sequence). CDR3 protein: CASSIRGFSQPQHF. The DNA of the CDR3 is TGTGCCAGTAGTATAAGAGGGTTCAGTCAGCCCCAGCATTTT.

The CDR3 is CASSPGDRYSSGNTIYF. The CDR3 coding sequence is TGCGCCAGCAGCCCGGGGGACAGGTATAGCTCTGGAAACACCATATATTTT. The V call is TRBV5-1, the J call TRBJ1-3; 8 positions agree with TRBD1. V was pared by 4 bases and J by 0 bases, with 9 bases of the junction left unmatched. This CDR3 has 17 amino acids. Germline-derived CDR1 and CDR2 are SGHRS and YFSETQ.

This clone was observed a few times. The chain recombines TRBV7-2 with TRBJ1-2; D is possibly TRBD1 (5 bases). Germline CDR1 reads SGHTA; CDR2 reads FQGNSA. Trimming removed 5 bases at V and 10 bases at J, with 23 bases between. This CDR3 has 15 amino acids. The DNA for the CDR3 is TGTGCCAGCAGCCCCCCGTGGGGGGACCTATGGGACTACACCTTC. Translating it yields CASSPPWGDLWDYTF.

This clone was counted a few times. The chain links TRBV29-1 to TRBJ2-7, with 10 bases that match TRBD1. CDR3 size: 13 residues. Trimming removed 4 bases from V and 3 bases from J; junction bases left unmatched: 3. Germline CDR1 reads SQVTM; CDR2 reads ANQGSEA. CDR3 bases: TGCAGCGTTGTCGGACAGGGGGACTACGAGCAGTACTTC. Translating it yields CSVVGQGDYEQYF.

Worth noting for this clone: The same CDR3 can be traced to other DNA sequences in this sample. This chain links TRBV25-1 with TRBJ2-3; a weak D match, TRBD2 (6 bases). V was pared by 3 bases and J by 2 bases, with 9 bases between. The CDR3 is made up of 14 amino acids. Germline loops: CDR1 MGHDK, CDR2 SYGVNS. The CDR3 loop reads CASSERGNTDTQYF. For the CDR3, the DNA is TGTGCCAGCAGTGAGCGGGGCAACACAGATACGCAGTATTTT.

This clone came up a few times. Compared with germline, one end of the junction differs, possibly owing to a read error. Within the sample, other DNA sequences also encode this same CDR3. The chain joins TRBV25-1 to TRBJ2-3; D possibly corresponds to TRBD2 (6 bases). The CDR3 is made up of 14 amino acids. The germline V gene has CDR1 MGHDK and CDR2 SYGVNS. The CDR3 here is CASSERGNTDTQYF. CDR3 nucleotides: TGTGCCAGCAGTGAGCGGGGCAACACAGATACACAGTATTTT.

This clone appeared a few times. This chain joins TRBV6-1 and TRBJ1-1; 7 nucleotides align to TRBD1. V shed 8 bases, J shed 5 bases, and the junction held 11 bases outside the gene matches. This CDR3 has 14 amino acids. The germline V gene encodes CDR1 MNHNS and CDR2 SASEGT. CDR3 DNA sequence: TGTGCCAGCTTTTCGAACAGGGGACGTACTGAAGCTTTCTTT. It yields the protein CASFSNRGRTEAFF.

The chain joins TRBV9 to TRBJ2-2; TRBD1 is a possible D gene (6 bases). The CDR3 is made up of 16 amino acids. Germline lookup yields CDR1 SGDLS and CDR2 YYNGEE. Trimming removed 0 bases at V and 0 bases at J, with 9 bases between. CDR3 sequence reads: CASSVEGTTNTGELFF. The DNA for the CDR3 is TGTGCCAGCAGCGTAGAGGGGACAACGAACACCGGGGAGCTGTTTTTT.

V is TRBV6-5 and J is TRBJ2-7; 8 bases fit TRBD1. This CDR3 has 15 residues. The V gene end was trimmed by 4 bases and the J gene end by 1 base; junction bases not matched to a gene: 6. CDR1 is MNHEY, CDR2 SVGAGI, per germline. CDR3 residues: CASSSTRTGSYEQYF. For the CDR3, the DNA is TGTGCCAGCAGTTCGACCCGGACAGGGTCCTACGAGCAGTACTTC.

This clone has just a few counts. The rearrangement uses TRBV19 and TRBJ2-7; no firm D call. The CDR3 totals 13 residues. Per the germline V gene, CDR1 is LNHDA and CDR2 is SQIVND (reference sequence). The germline V and J ends were trimmed by 4 bases and 6 bases, with 13 bases remaining between them. CDR3 DNA: TGTGCCAGTAGTACCAATCGGGTTGGCGAGCAGTACTTC. Residues: CASSTNRVGEQYF. The full variable domain, with the rest looked up from reference TRBV19 and TRBJ2-7, is DGGITQSPKYLFRKEGQNVTLSCEQNLNHDAMYWYRQDPGQGLRLIYYSQIVNDFQKGDIAEGYSVSREKKESFPLTVTSAQKNPTAFYLCASSTNRVGEQYFGPGTRLTVT.

The rearrangement links TRBV27 to TRBJ2-7; TRBD1 is a possible D gene (6 bases). The CDR3 has 14 amino acids. V shed 6 bases and J shed 2 bases, with 14 bases lying between them. Germline V lookup: CDR1 MNHEY, CDR2 SMNVEV (reference sequence). The CDR3 nucleotides read TGTGCCAGCAGAATTGGACAGCGCCCCTACGAGCAGTACTTC. Its translation is CASRIGQRPYEQYF.

This clone was detected only a few times. This chain joins TRBV4-2 and TRBJ1-2; 10 bases agree with TRBD1. The CDR3 covers 17 residues. In germline, CDR1 is LGHNA, CDR2 YNFKEQ. Unmatched junction bases numbered 10, after V lost 2 bases and J lost 4 bases. CDR3 region: CASSQFDRGRIRYGYTF. CDR3 sequence (DNA): TGTGCCAGCAGCCAATTCGACAGGGGGCGCATCCGCTATGGCTACACCTTC.

CDR3 sequence: CASSPGQHYGYTF. CDR3 nucleotides: TGTGCCAGCAGCCCAGGACAGCACTATGGCTACACCTTC. This chain joins TRBV5-6 and TRBJ1-2; the D gene is possibly TRBD1 (6 bases). Germline CDR1 SGHDT, CDR2 YYEEEE. The CDR3 has 13 amino acids. Deletions cut 4 bases from V and 3 bases from J, with 10 bases between.

This clone was counted only a few times. CDR3: CASSLGGQPLGGETQYF. CDR3 in DNA: TGTGCCAGCAGTTTGGGGGGACAGCCACTAGGAGGGGAGACCCAGTACTTC. V and J are TRBV28 and TRBJ2-5, with a possible D match to TRBD1 (7 bases). Germline V gene lookup returns CDR1 MDHEN and CDR2 SYDVKM. The V and J ends lost 3 bases and 5 bases respectively, with 22 bases between them. The CDR3 totals 17 residues.

This clone was seen a handful of times. The V gene is TRBV7-9, the J gene TRBJ1-1; no definite D call. V was cut by 5 bases and J by 6 bases, with 13 bases left in between. There are 13 residues in the CDR3. From germline, CDR1 is SEHNR and CDR2 FQNEAQ (reference sequence). CDR3 amino acids: CASSPVALPEAFF. CDR3 bases: TGTGCCAGCAGCCCGGTCGCCCTGCCTGAAGCTTTCTTT. Looking up the rest from reference TRBV7-9 and TRBJ1-1 gives the full variable domain: DTGVSQNPRHKITKRGQNVTFRCDPISEHNRLYWYRQTLGQGPEFLTYFQNEAQLEKSRLLSDRFSAERPKGSFSTLEIQRTEQGDSAMYLCASSPVALPEAFFGQGTRLTVV.

In the case of this clone: Other DNA sequences in this specimen translate into the identical CDR3. The chain employs TRBV29-1 and TRBJ2-5; 7 bases map to TRBD1. The germline CDR1 and CDR2 sequences are SQVTM and ANQGSEA. The CDR3 covers 13 residues. The V segment lost 7 bases and the J segment 4 bases; nucleotides outside the gene matches: 9. The CDR3 region is CSADPNRGETQYF. Written as DNA, the CDR3 is TGCAGCGCTGACCCTAACAGGGGAGAGACCCAGTACTTC.

V is TRBV5-6 and J is TRBJ1-1; D is unresolved. There are 11 residues in the CDR3. Trimming took 1 base from V and 5 from J, leaving 3 bases between them. Germline CDR1 reads SGHDT; CDR2 reads YYEEEE. The CDR3 nucleotides read TGTGCCAGCAGCTTGCGGACTGAAGCTTTCTTT. It encodes CASSLRTEAFF.

This clone was seen only a few times. The V gene is TRBV7-3, the J gene TRBJ1-2; tentative D call: TRBD1 (5 bases). Trimming stripped 5 bases from V and 0 bases from J, with 10 bases between. This CDR3 has 14 amino acids. Germline CDR1 and CDR2: SGHTA and FQGTGA. The CDR3 DNA is TGTGCCAGCAGCCCCCGGGGGACTAACTATGGCTACACCTTC. The encoded protein is CASSPRGTNYGYTF.

The CDR3 DNA is TGTGCCAGCAGCCCAGGGTCCAGGGCTCAAAACATTCAGTACTTC. It codes for CASSPGSRAQNIQYF. V is TRBV7-9 and J is TRBJ2-4; weak D call: TRBD1 (5 bases). Germline V gives CDR1 SEHNR, CDR2 FQNEAQ (reference sequence). The CDR3 sequence is 15 residues long. V was shortened by 5 bases and J by 5 bases, with 16 bases between the two germline ends.